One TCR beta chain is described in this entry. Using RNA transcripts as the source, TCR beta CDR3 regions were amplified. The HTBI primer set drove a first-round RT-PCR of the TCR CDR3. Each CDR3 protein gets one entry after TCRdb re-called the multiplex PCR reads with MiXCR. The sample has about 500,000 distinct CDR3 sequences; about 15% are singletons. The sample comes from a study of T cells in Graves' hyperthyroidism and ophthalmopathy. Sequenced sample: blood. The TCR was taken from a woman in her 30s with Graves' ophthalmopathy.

CDR3 in amino acids: CASYTPGDYEQYF. CDR3 nucleotide sequence: TGTGCCAGCTACACCCCAGGGGACTACGAGCAGTACTTC. The chain has TRBV27 and TRBJ2-7, with TRBD1 as a possible D gene (6 bases). This CDR3 contains 13 residues. Germline CDR1 is MNHEY and CDR2 is SMNVEV (reference sequence). V dropped 8 bases and J dropped 3 bases, with 14 bases sitting between them.